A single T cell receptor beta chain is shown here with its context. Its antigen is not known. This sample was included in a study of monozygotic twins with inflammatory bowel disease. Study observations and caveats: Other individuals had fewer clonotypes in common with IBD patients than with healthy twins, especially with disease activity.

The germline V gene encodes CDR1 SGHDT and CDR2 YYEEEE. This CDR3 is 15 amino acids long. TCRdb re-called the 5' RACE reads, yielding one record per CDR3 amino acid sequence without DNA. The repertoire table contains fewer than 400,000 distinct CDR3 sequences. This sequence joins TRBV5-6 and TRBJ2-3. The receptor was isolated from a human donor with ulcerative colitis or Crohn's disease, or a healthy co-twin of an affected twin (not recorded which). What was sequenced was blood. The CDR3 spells CASSFRRSSTDTQYF.